These 30 T cell receptor beta chains came from one sample sequenced in a study of regulatory T cells in long-lasting Graves disease. The sample's time point: newly diagnosed GD, antithyroid drugs for less than 3 months. RNA extracted from PBMCs served as the sequencing template. Both iRepertoire HTBI primers and Arm-PCR of CDR3 regions were used to build the TCR beta libraries. One entry per CDR3 protein results from TCRdb running MiXCR on the multiplex PCR reads. The sample has hundreds of thousands of distinct CDR3 sequences; roughly 15% are singletons. The sample was also reused in another study, on T cells in Graves' hyperthyroidism and ophthalmopathy.

The sample in question was peripheral blood mononuclear cells (PBMCs), obtained at new diagnosis, from a patient treated with antithyroid drugs. Receptor source: a woman in her twenties or thirties with Graves disease.

In this sample, this clonotype turned up many times. The rearrangement links TRBV7-3 to TRBJ1-6; 8 bases align to TRBD1. The CDR3 loop spans 15 amino acids. Germline V gives CDR1 SGHTA, CDR2 FQGTGA. V was pared by 5 bases and J by 5 bases, with 5 bases of the junction left unmatched. The CDR3 DNA follows: TGTGCCAGCAGCCCGGGGACAGGAGATAATTCACCCCTCCACTTT. It is translated as CASSPGTGDNSPLHF.

The chain recombines TRBV28 with TRBJ2-2; unclear D gene. Germline V gives CDR1 MDHEN, CDR2 SYDVKM. The CDR3 is 12 amino acids. V was trimmed by 4 bases and J by 8 bases, leaving 8 bases between them. CDR3 sequence reads: CASSWPAGELFF. CDR3 nucleotide sequence: TGTGCCAGCAGTTGGCCCGCTGGGGAGCTGTTTTTT.

Notes on this clonotype: Being one base from a much bigger clone, this may be a read error. V and J are TRBV7-3 and TRBJ2-3; TRBD1 agrees at 9 bases. With the DNA end fitting TRBJ1-5 better, the J assignment may be wrong. Germline V CDR1 and CDR2: SGHTA, FQGTGA. CDR3 length: 16 amino acids. CDR3 coding DNA: TGTGCCAGCAGCTTATTGGGACAGGGAGGGACAGATACGCAGCATTTT. This sequence encodes CASSLLGQGGTDTQHF.

The V call is TRBV28, the J call TRBJ2-5, with D perhaps matching TRBD1 or TRBD2 (6 bases each). This CDR3 is 15 amino acids long. Germline CDR1 MDHEN, CDR2 SYDVKM. V lost 4 bases and J lost 5, with 17 bases in between. CDR3 amino acids: CASSWNGGAGETQYF. For the CDR3, the DNA is TGTGCCAGCAGTTGGAACGGGGGCGCCGGGGAGACCCAGTACTTC.

The chain uses TRBV15 and TRBJ2-5; D unclear. The CDR3 extends over 11 amino acids. V lost 6 bases and J lost 2, with 4 bases in between. Germline CDR1 reads LNHNV; CDR2 reads YYDKDF (reference sequence). CDR3 residues: CATRGQETQYF. CDR3 DNA: TGTGCCACCAGGGGGCAAGAGACCCAGTACTTC.

This clonotype was seen many times. This chain links TRBV28 with TRBJ2-5, with 11 positions matching TRBD2. CDR1 is MDHEN and CDR2 is SYDVKM in the germline V gene. This CDR3 is 16 amino acids long. V dropped 4 bases and J dropped 1; count of bases not matched to a gene: 5. CDR3 sequence (DNA): TGTGCCAGCAGTTCCCCGGGACTAGCGGCCCAAGAGACCCAGTACTTC. Its translation: CASSSPGLAAQETQYF.

This clonotype was counted at least ten times. V is TRBV7-9 and J is TRBJ1-1; unclear D gene. Trimming took 1 base from V and 0 from J, leaving 9 bases between them. CDR1 and CDR2 (germline): SEHNR, FQNEAQ (reference sequence). The CDR3 extends over 15 amino acids. CDR3 coding DNA: TGTGCCAGCAGCTTAGGTTCTTTCCTGAACACTGAAGCTTTCTTT. Translation: CASSLGSFLNTEAFF.

A note on this clonotype: A much larger clone lies one base from this, so it may be a read error. The chain joins TRBV6-1 to TRBJ2-1; 10 bases are a match to TRBD2. This CDR3 is 15 amino acids long. Trimming at V came to 4 bases and at J to 3 bases, leaving 3 bases not matched to a gene. The germline V gene has CDR1 MNHNS and CDR2 SASEGT. The chain's CDR3 is CASSATSGNYNEQFF. The CDR3 coding sequence is TGTGCCAGCAGTGCCACTAGCGGGAACTACAATGAGCAGTTCTTC.

This rearrangement joins TRBV30 to TRBJ2-2, with D perhaps TRBD1 (6 bases). Trimming cost V 2 bases and J 4 bases, with 14 bases left between them. CDR1 and CDR2 from the germline V gene are GTSNPN and SVGIG (reference sequence). The CDR3 loop spans 15 amino acids. CDR3 in amino acids: CAWSRNDRSTGELFF. In nucleotides, the CDR3 is TGTGCCTGGAGTAGGAACGACAGGAGCACCGGGGAGCTGTTTTTT.

Note on this clonotype: A read error is the likely source, as a far larger clone sits one nucleotide away. The chain uses TRBV7-8 and TRBJ1-5; the D is unclear. Germline V CDR1 and CDR2: SGHVS, FQNEAQ. The CDR3 totals 13 residues. DNA of the CDR3: TGTGCCAGCGGCTTAGCCCTTAATCAGCCCCAGCATTTT. Encoded protein: CASGLALNQPQHF.

Ten or more counts support this clonotype. The rearrangement links TRBV7-2 to TRBJ2-1; no reliable D call. The V and J ends lost 7 bases and 10 bases respectively, with 17 bases between them. The CDR3 has 13 residues. CDR1 and CDR2 from the germline V gene are SGHTA and FQGNSA. CDR3 sequence (DNA): TGTGCCAGCAACCTAGACACCGACCTGGAGCAGTTCTTC. This translates into CASNLDTDLEQFF.

This clonotype showed up just a few times. The V gene is TRBV5-5, the J gene TRBJ1-5; D uncertain. Germline V gene data show CDR1 as SGHKS and CDR2 as YYEKEE (reference sequence). There are 14 residues in the CDR3. With 2 bases removed from V and 3 bases from J, the gap between germline ends came to 9 bases. For the CDR3, the DNA is TGTGCCAGCAGCTTATACGGGGTCAATCAGCCCCAGCATTTT. It codes for CASSLYGVNQPQHF.

This clonotype appeared a few times. V and J are TRBV24-1 and TRBJ1-2, with TRBD1 as a possible D gene (6 bases). The V end was cut by 2 bases, the J end by 0 bases, with 9 bases between. The germline CDR1 and CDR2 sequences are KGHDR and SFDVKD. The CDR3 totals 15 residues. For the CDR3, the DNA is TGTGCCACCAGTGATTCAACAGGGCCTAACTATGGCTACACCTTC. Protein sequence: CATSDSTGPNYGYTF.

This clonotype appeared a single time. A much larger clone differs by one base, so this may be a read error. This rearrangement joins TRBV2 to TRBJ1-4, with 12 positions matching TRBD1. CDR3 length: 16 residues. Germline lookup yields CDR1 SNHLY and CDR2 FYNNEI. CDR3 sequence (DNA): TGTGCCAGCAGCCCGGGACAGGGGGCCATTAATGAAAGACTGTTTTTT. Residues: CASSPGQGAINERLFF.

At least ten counts were recorded for this clonotype. The chain uses TRBV7-8 and TRBJ2-7, with TRBD1 identical over 9 bases. Unmatched junction bases numbered 5, after V lost 0 bases and J lost 5 bases. Germline V CDR1 and CDR2: SGHVS, FQNEAQ. The length of the CDR3 is 15 residues. CDR3 in amino acids: CASSLATGGSDEQYF. The CDR3 DNA reads TGTGCCAGCAGCTTAGCCACAGGGGGCAGCGACGAGCAGTACTTC.

This clonotype has a handful of counts. The rearrangement joins TRBV14 to TRBJ2-7; the D is unclear. Deletions cut 1 base from V and 2 bases from J, with 9 bases between. Per germline, CDR1 SGHDN and CDR2 FVKESK. The CDR3 contains 14 residues. The CDR3 is CASSQARPTYEQYF. Here the CDR3 DNA reads TGTGCCAGCAGCCAAGCACGGCCCACCTACGAGCAGTACTTC. Supplemented by reference TRBV14 and TRBJ2-7, the full variable domain reads EAGVTQFPSHSVIEKGQTVTLRCDPISGHDNLYWYRRVMGKEIKFLLHFVKESKQDESGMPNNRFLAERTGGTYSTLKVQPAELEDSGVYFCASSQARPTYEQYFGPGTRLTVT.

This clonotype was seen a handful of times. The chain's CDR3 is CASSWIGGRRGSYNEQFF. The CDR3 DNA reads TGTGCCAGCAGCTGGATAGGTGGTAGAAGAGGTTCTTACAATGAGCAGTTCTTC. The chain couples TRBV11-2 to TRBJ2-1, with unresolved D. Germline-derived CDR1 and CDR2 are SGHAT and FQNNGV. The CDR3 totals 18 residues. Trimming pared 4 bases from V and 4 bases from J, leaving 23 bases between.

The chain links TRBV7-2 to TRBJ2-7; possible D gene TRBD2, 6 bases. CDR3 length: 15 amino acids. V lost 1 base to trimming and J lost 6 bases, with 16 bases between them. From germline, CDR1 is SGHTA and CDR2 FQGNSA. The CDR3 sequence: CASSLGLTGVREQYF. CDR3 nucleotide sequence: TGTGCCAGCAGCTTAGGTTTAACGGGAGTGCGCGAGCAGTACTTC.

This clonotype was seen ten or more times. This chain joins TRBV7-2 and TRBJ2-1, with a possible D match to TRBD2 (6 bases). Trimming removed 5 bases at V and 3 bases at J, with 11 bases between. Germline V gene sequence: CDR1 SGHTA, CDR2 FQGNSA. The CDR3 extends over 14 amino acids. The CDR3 DNA follows: TGTGCCAGCAGCCGCCGGCGGGGCTACAATGAGCAGTTCTTC. Translation gives CASSRRRGYNEQFF.

Many counts were recorded for this clonotype. The chain couples TRBV28 to TRBJ2-3; D gene unclear. The V gene lost 3 bases and the J gene lost 0 bases, with 7 bases spanning the gap. The CDR3 runs to 14 residues. Germline V gene data show CDR1 as MDHEN and CDR2 as SYDVKM. The DNA for the CDR3 is TGTGCCAGCAGTTTGTCTTCTAGCACAGATACGCAGTATTTT. Its protein is CASSLSSSTDTQYF.

This clonotype was observed many times. The J gene is TRBJ1-1, the V gene TRBV28; 7 bases map to TRBD1. Germline V lookup: CDR1 MDHEN, CDR2 SYDVKM. Trimming at V came to 2 bases and at J to 0 bases, leaving 3 bases not matched to a gene. The CDR3 has 15 residues. The CDR3 nucleotides read TGTGCCAGCAGTTTAACAGGGGAGATGAACACTGAAGCTTTCTTT. Protein product: CASSLTGEMNTEAFF.

A few counts support this clonotype. The gene calls are TRBV29-1 and TRBJ1-1; 7 positions agree with TRBD1. The length of the CDR3 is 12 residues. CDR1 is SQVTM, CDR2 ANQGSEA, per germline. Trimming took 7 bases from V and 6 from J; bases not matched to a gene: 8. Here the CDR3 DNA reads TGCAGCGGCGGACAGGTTGACGCTGAAGCTTTCTTT. Residues: CSGGQVDAEAFF.

This chain links TRBV20-1 with TRBJ2-5; 11 nucleotides align to TRBD2. This CDR3 spans 13 amino acids. Germline CDR1 DFQATT, CDR2 SNEGSKA (reference sequence). V lost 5 bases to trimming and J lost 7 bases; unmatched junction nucleotides: 6. The CDR3 region has the DNA TGCAGTGCTCGTAGCGGGAGGGAAGGGACCCAGTACTTC. This codes for CSARSGREGTQYF.

This clonotype was seen repeatedly, ten times or more. The chain recombines TRBV24-1 with TRBJ2-2; 9 nucleotides line up with TRBD1. V trimming: 7 bases; J trimming: 3 bases; junction bases outside the gene matches: 5. Germline V gene data show CDR1 as KGHDR and CDR2 as SFDVKD. The CDR3 extends over 15 amino acids. CDR3 DNA sequence: TGTGCCACCAGATCGGGACAGGGTGACACCGGGGAGCTGTTTTTT. It specifies CATRSGQGDTGELFF.

This clonotype was recorded a few times. The genes are TRBV20-1 and TRBJ2-1, with TRBD2 identical over 10 bases. CDR1 DFQATT and CDR2 SNEGSKA come from the germline V gene (reference sequence). The CDR3 runs 17 residues. V lost 2 bases and J lost 3; bases outside the gene matches: 10. CDR3 region: CSARSSLAGGVYNEQFF. The CDR3 bases are TGCAGTGCTAGATCTTCTTTAGCGGGAGGAGTCTACAATGAGCAGTTCTTC.

Many counts were recorded for this clonotype. The rearrangement uses TRBV7-3 and TRBJ2-4, with TRBD1 matching 7 bases. Trimming removed 5 bases from V and 8 bases from J; junction bases left unmatched: 12. Germline CDR1 reads SGHTA; CDR2 reads FQGTGA. The CDR3 totals 15 residues. CDR3 nucleotide sequence: TGTGCCAGCAGCCTAAGGGGTAACCAGGGGGACATTCAGTACTTC. Its translation is CASSLRGNQGDIQYF.

This clonotype occurred many times. V and J are TRBV6-5 and TRBJ1-2; 9 bases are a match to TRBD1. Germline V gene lookup returns CDR1 MNHEY and CDR2 SVGAGI. V lost 2 bases, J lost 7 bases, and 5 bases stayed unmatched. The CDR3 loop spans 14 amino acids. The CDR3 region is CASSYRQGEAGYTF. The CDR3 DNA follows: TGTGCCAGCAGTTACCGACAGGGGGAGGCTGGCTACACCTTC.

This clonotype was counted ten times or more. The rearrangement links TRBV2 to TRBJ2-7; TRBD1 matches at 11 bases. Unmatched junction bases numbered 6, after V lost 7 bases and J lost 1 base. This CDR3 spans 15 amino acids. In germline, CDR1 is SNHLY, CDR2 FYNNEI. CDR3 protein: CASTLDRGLSYEQYF. CDR3 coding DNA: TGTGCCAGCACTCTGGACAGGGGGCTATCCTACGAGCAGTACTTC. The full variable domain, rest sourced from reference TRBV2 and TRBJ2-7, is EPEVTQTPSHQVTQMGQEVILRCVPISNHLYFYWYRQILGQKVEFLVSFYNNEISEKSEIFDDQFSVERPDGSNFTLKIRSTKLEDSAMYFCASTLDRGLSYEQYFGPGTRLTVT.

In regard to this clonotype: This may be a read error: a much more frequent sequence differs by one nucleotide. The chain links TRBV11-2 to TRBJ2-3; 11 bases map to TRBD2. CDR3 size: 15 residues. Germline-derived CDR1 and CDR2 are SGHAT and FQNNGV. The CDR3 DNA is TGTGCCAGCAGCCCCACTAGCGGGAGTACGGAGACCGAGTACTTC. It translates to CASSPTSGSTETEYF.

This clonotype was seen a few times. This chain links TRBV19 with TRBJ2-3; D might be TRBD2 (5 bases). V was trimmed by 6 bases and J by 4 bases, leaving 14 bases between them. The CDR3 spans 14 residues. The V gene's germline CDR1 is LNHDA and CDR2 SQIVND (reference sequence). The CDR3 DNA follows: TGTGCCAGTAGCCCATTAGGAGCGGCAGATACGCAGTATTTT. Amino acid sequence: CASSPLGAADTQYF. Using reference TRBV19 and TRBJ2-3 for the parts outside the CDR3, the full variable domain is DGGITQSPKYLFRKEGQNVTLSCEQNLNHDAMYWYRQDPGQGLRLIYYSQIVNDFQKGDIAEGYSVSREKKESFPLTVTSAQKNPTAFYLCASSPLGAADTQYFGPGTRLTVL.